This T cell receptor (beta chain) was sequenced during a study of cytomegalovirus exposure and HLA in healthy donors. General study results and limits: By a later analysis, the bulk of CMV-associated TCR beta chains appeared HLA-restricted. A later analysis associated some 18,000 TCR beta sequences with HLA alleles at a 0.05 false discovery rate. For most TCR beta V segments, an earlier analysis put the productive rate at about 90% or about 30% of the time.

PCR used 60 Vbeta primers and 13 Jbeta primers. TCRdb keeps only in-frame clones here, not all; method: immunoSEQ multiplex PCR. The sample shows roughly 190,000 clones, roughly 74% of them seen only once. The CDR3 runs 11 residues. Germline V CDR1 and CDR2: SNHLY, FYNNEI. The V end was cut by 8 bases, the J end by 6 bases, with 11 bases between. As to this clone: Antigen specificity is unknown.

The V call is TRBV2, the J call TRBJ2-7; D is uncertain. Sample: PBMCs. The TCR originated in a female donor in good health and CMV-seronegative. Here the CDR3 reads CASGPKIEQYF. The CDR3 nucleotides are TGTGCCAGCGGGCCTAAAATCGAGCAGTACTTC.